A selection of T cell receptor beta chains follows, all from one sample in a study of graft-versus-host responses after intestinal transplantation. The repertoire was sequenced with immunoSEQ multiplex PCR; TCRdb's copy has only in-frame clones and lacks some. The sample comprises tens of thousands of clones, about 93% of which are singletons, and 2% to 2.5% rests with the top ten. The antigens these receptors bind are not known. The sequencing here drew on unstimulated CD8+ T cells sorted from spleen or lymph node cells, taken before intestinal transplant. All receptors come from a human donor who received an intestinal transplant. Each CDR3 is given with its conserved first and last residue. Each record gives: J gene, CDR3 length, clone size, V gene, D gene, CDR3 DNA, CDR3 protein. D genes are given only for firm matches. Only part of the rows carry a size: once, few, many, or a class if the clone is expanded.

j_gene: TRBJ2-7; len: 18; abundance: .; v_gene: TRBV7-9; d_gene: TRBD1; CDR3nt: TGTGCCAGCAGCCAGGACCTAGCCCGGACAGGGGACTCCTACGAGCAGTACTTC; CDR3aa: CASSQDLARTGDSYEQYF
j_gene: TRBJ2-6; len: 16; abundance: .; v_gene: TRBV5-4; d_gene: .; CDR3nt: TGTGCCAGCAGCTTTGGACAGCTCTCTGGGGCCAACGTCCTGACTTTC; CDR3aa: CASSFGQLSGANVLTF
j_gene: TRBJ1-2; len: 13; abundance: .; v_gene: TRBV19; d_gene: TRBD1; CDR3nt: TGTGCCAGTAGTCCCGAGGGGGCGGATGGCTACACCTTC; CDR3aa: CASSPEGADGYTF
j_gene: TRBJ2-7; len: 15; abundance: .; v_gene: TRBV7-9; d_gene: TRBD1; CDR3nt: TGTGCCAGCAGCTTGCCGGGACAGGGTTTTTACGAGCAGTACTTC; CDR3aa: CASSLPGQGFYEQYF
j_gene: TRBJ2-2; len: 20; abundance: .; v_gene: TRBV10-3; d_gene: TRBD2; CDR3nt: TGTGCCATCAGTGAGTGGTTGGTAGCGGGGGCAGTATCGAACACCGGGGAGCTGTTTTTT; CDR3aa: CAISEWLVAGAVSNTGELFF
j_gene: TRBJ2-3; len: 16; abundance: .; v_gene: TRBV4-1; d_gene: TRBD2; CDR3nt: TGCGCCAGCAGCCAAGAAGGCAGCGGGGGGACGGATACGCAGTATTTT; CDR3aa: CASSQEGSGGTDTQYF
j_gene: TRBJ2-7; len: 15; abundance: .; v_gene: TRBV19; d_gene: TRBD2; CDR3nt: TGTGCCAGTAGTATTTCCCCTAGCGGGGGCTACGAGCAGTACTTC; CDR3aa: CASSISPSGGYEQYF
j_gene: TRBJ2-1; len: 15; abundance: .; v_gene: TRBV27; d_gene: TRBD2; CDR3nt: TGTGCCAGCAGTTCGGGACTAGCGGCCTACAATGAGCAGTTCTTC; CDR3aa: CASSSGLAAYNEQFF
j_gene: TRBJ1-2; len: 13; abundance: .; v_gene: TRBV9; d_gene: TRBD1; CDR3nt: TGTGCCGACCGGGGACAGAAAAACTATGGCTACACCTTC; CDR3aa: CADRGQKNYGYTF
j_gene: TRBJ2-4; len: 18; abundance: .; v_gene: TRBV6-1; d_gene: .; CDR3nt: TGTGCCAGCAGTGAGCCCGTGACAGGTAGTCGATTCAAAAACATTCAGTACTTC; CDR3aa: CASSEPVTGSRFKNIQYF
j_gene: TRBJ2-7; len: 15; abundance: .; v_gene: TRBV27; d_gene: .; CDR3nt: TGTGCCAGCAGTTTATCTGGAGGGGGCCGGTACGAGCAGTACTTC; CDR3aa: CASSLSGGGRYEQYF
j_gene: TRBJ1-2; len: 13; abundance: .; v_gene: TRBV27; d_gene: .; CDR3nt: TGTGCCAGCAGTCCCCCAGGGATCGGTGGCTACACCTTC; CDR3aa: CASSPPGIGGYTF
j_gene: TRBJ2-7; len: 13; abundance: .; v_gene: TRBV19; d_gene: TRBD1; CDR3nt: TGTGCCAGTAGCTGGGACAGCTCCTACGAGCAGTACTTC; CDR3aa: CASSWDSSYEQYF
j_gene: TRBJ2-2; len: 15; abundance: .; v_gene: TRBV19; d_gene: .; CDR3nt: TGTGCCAGTAGTGGCGCAGGGGCAGCCACCGGGGAGCTGTTTTTT; CDR3aa: CASSGAGAATGELFF
j_gene: TRBJ1-5; len: 14; abundance: once; v_gene: TRBV9; d_gene: TRBD1; CDR3nt: TGTGCCAGCAGCCCGTGGACAGGGCCTCAGCCCCAGCATTTT; CDR3aa: CASSPWTGPQPQHF
j_gene: TRBJ2-3; len: 13; abundance: .; v_gene: TRBV11-3; d_gene: .; CDR3nt: TGTGCCAGCAGCCGCGCCTTCACAGATACGCAGTATTTT; CDR3aa: CASSRAFTDTQYF
j_gene: TRBJ1-5; len: 15; abundance: .; v_gene: TRBV27; d_gene: TRBD1; CDR3nt: TGTGCCAGCAGTTTACTAGGGACAGGGGATCAGCCCCAGCATTTT; CDR3aa: CASSLLGTGDQPQHF
j_gene: TRBJ2-5; len: 15; abundance: .; v_gene: TRBV6-1; d_gene: .; CDR3nt: TGTGCCAGCAGTTTGCGGGCCGGAGATAAGGAGACCCAGTACTTC; CDR3aa: CASSLRAGDKETQYF
j_gene: TRBJ1-5; len: 15; abundance: .; v_gene: TRBV7-2; d_gene: TRBD1; CDR3nt: TGTGCCAGCAGCCAAGGGTCAGGGGGCGCTCAGCCCCAGCATTTT; CDR3aa: CASSQGSGGAQPQHF
j_gene: TRBJ2-2; len: 13; abundance: .; v_gene: TRBV27; d_gene: .; CDR3nt: TGTGCCAGCAGCCTAGGATGGTCCGGGGAGCTGTTTTTT; CDR3aa: CASSLGWSGELFF
j_gene: TRBJ1-3; len: 16; abundance: .; v_gene: TRBV7-7; d_gene: .; CDR3nt: TGTGCCAGCAGCCGAGCGAGGGGGAGCTCTGGAAACACCATATATTTT; CDR3aa: CASSRARGSSGNTIYF
j_gene: TRBJ1-5; len: 14; abundance: .; v_gene: TRBV6-1; d_gene: .; CDR3nt: TGTGCCAGCAGCCCAGGACAGTTCAATCAGCCCCAGCATTTT; CDR3aa: CASSPGQFNQPQHF
j_gene: TRBJ1-2; len: 12; abundance: .; v_gene: TRBV6-1; d_gene: TRBD1; CDR3nt: TGTGCCAGTCGGACAGGGGACTATGGCTACACCTTC; CDR3aa: CASRTGDYGYTF
j_gene: TRBJ2-2; len: 15; abundance: .; v_gene: TRBV7-7; d_gene: TRBD2; CDR3nt: TGTGCCAGCAGCCCGGGACTACCGAACACCGGGGAGCTGTTTTTT; CDR3aa: CASSPGLPNTGELFF
j_gene: TRBJ2-7; len: 13; abundance: .; v_gene: TRBV4-1; d_gene: TRBD2; CDR3nt: TGCGCCAGCAGCCAGGGGGGGGAGTACGAGCAGTACTTC; CDR3aa: CASSQGGEYEQYF
j_gene: TRBJ2-4; len: 13; abundance: .; v_gene: TRBV11-2; d_gene: .; CDR3nt: TGTGCCAGCAGTCCGGACAGAGAAAACATTCAGTACTTC; CDR3aa: CASSPDRENIQYF
j_gene: TRBJ1-5; len: 14; abundance: .; v_gene: TRBV7-9; d_gene: .; CDR3nt: TGTGCCAGCAGCTCCAGTGATAGCAATCAGCCCCAGCATTTT; CDR3aa: CASSSSDSNQPQHF
j_gene: TRBJ1-1; len: 16; abundance: .; v_gene: TRBV6-6; d_gene: TRBD1; CDR3nt: TGTGCCAGCAGTTACTCAATACAGGGGATGAACACTGAAGCTTTCTTT; CDR3aa: CASSYSIQGMNTEAFF
j_gene: TRBJ1-5; len: 15; abundance: .; v_gene: TRBV2; d_gene: .; CDR3nt: TGTGCCAGCAGTGAAGCGCTTAGGGGAGGACAGCCCCAGCATTTT; CDR3aa: CASSEALRGGQPQHF
j_gene: TRBJ2-3; len: 16; abundance: .; v_gene: TRBV13; d_gene: .; CDR3nt: TGTGCCAGCAGCGGCCTTGAGGGGGGGAACACAGATACGCAGTATTTT; CDR3aa: CASSGLEGGNTDTQYF
j_gene: TRBJ2-3; len: 15; abundance: once; v_gene: TRBV6-1; d_gene: TRBD2; CDR3nt: TGTGCCAGCCCAGGGACTAGCGAACGCACAGATACGCAGTATTTT; CDR3aa: CASPGTSERTDTQYF
j_gene: TRBJ2-3; len: 17; abundance: .; v_gene: TRBV4-3; d_gene: TRBD1; CDR3nt: TGCGCCAGCAGCCAAGATTTACCTCAACAGGGGGCGGATACGCAGTATTTT; CDR3aa: CASSQDLPQQGADTQYF
j_gene: TRBJ1-3; len: 15; abundance: .; v_gene: TRBV13; d_gene: .; CDR3nt: TGTGCCAGCAGCTTGGGCCGTTACTCTGGAAACACCATATATTTT; CDR3aa: CASSLGRYSGNTIYF
j_gene: TRBJ2-3; len: 17; abundance: .; v_gene: TRBV11-2; d_gene: TRBD2; CDR3nt: TGTGCCAGCACCGGACTAGCGGGGGCCACTAGCACAGATACGCAGTATTTT; CDR3aa: CASTGLAGATSTDTQYF
j_gene: TRBJ2-3; len: 15; abundance: .; v_gene: TRBV11-3; d_gene: .; CDR3nt: TGTGCCAGCAGCTTAGGAGGTGGGGGCTGGGATACGCAGTATTTT; CDR3aa: CASSLGGGGWDTQYF
j_gene: TRBJ1-6; len: 15; abundance: .; v_gene: TRBV30; d_gene: .; CDR3nt: TGTGCCTGGAGTGTCCCTCTTGGGGCCGCTTCACCCCTCCACTTT; CDR3aa: CAWSVPLGAASPLHF
j_gene: TRBJ1-6; len: 17; abundance: .; v_gene: TRBV21-1; d_gene: .; CDR3nt: TGTGCCAGCAGCAAAGATTTTGGCAGGGGTGTCCCTTGGGCCCTCCACTTT; CDR3aa: CASSKDFGRGVPWALHF